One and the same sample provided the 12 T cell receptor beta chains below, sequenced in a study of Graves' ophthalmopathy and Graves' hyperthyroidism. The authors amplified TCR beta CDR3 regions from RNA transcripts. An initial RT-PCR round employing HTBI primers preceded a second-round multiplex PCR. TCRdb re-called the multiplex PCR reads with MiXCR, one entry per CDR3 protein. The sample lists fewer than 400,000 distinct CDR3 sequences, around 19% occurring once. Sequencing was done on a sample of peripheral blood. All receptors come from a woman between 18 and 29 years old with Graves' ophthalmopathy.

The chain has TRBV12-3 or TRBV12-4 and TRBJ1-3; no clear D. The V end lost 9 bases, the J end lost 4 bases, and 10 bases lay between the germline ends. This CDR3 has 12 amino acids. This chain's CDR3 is CASSRIGNTIYF. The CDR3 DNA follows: TGTGCCAGTTCTCGAATCGGAAACACCATATATTTT.

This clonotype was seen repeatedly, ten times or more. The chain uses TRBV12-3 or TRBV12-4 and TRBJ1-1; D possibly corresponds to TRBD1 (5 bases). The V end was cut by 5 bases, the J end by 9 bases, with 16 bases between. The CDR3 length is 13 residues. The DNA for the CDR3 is TGTGCCAGCAGTCCACAGGTCCACGGACAAGCTTTCTTT. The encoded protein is CASSPQVHGQAFF.

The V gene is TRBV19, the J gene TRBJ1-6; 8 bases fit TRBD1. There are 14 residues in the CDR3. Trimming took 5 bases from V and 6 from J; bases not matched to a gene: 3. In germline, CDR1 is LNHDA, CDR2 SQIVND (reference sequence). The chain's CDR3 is CASSADRGNSPLHF. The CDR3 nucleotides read TGTGCCAGTAGTGCCGACAGGGGTAATTCACCCCTCCACTTT.

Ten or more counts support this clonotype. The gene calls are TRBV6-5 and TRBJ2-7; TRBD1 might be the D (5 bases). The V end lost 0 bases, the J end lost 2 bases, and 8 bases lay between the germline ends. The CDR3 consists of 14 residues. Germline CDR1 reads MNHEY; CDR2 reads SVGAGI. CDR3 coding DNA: TGTGCCAGCAGTTACTCGGGGCAGACCTACGAGCAGTACTTC. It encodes CASSYSGQTYEQYF.

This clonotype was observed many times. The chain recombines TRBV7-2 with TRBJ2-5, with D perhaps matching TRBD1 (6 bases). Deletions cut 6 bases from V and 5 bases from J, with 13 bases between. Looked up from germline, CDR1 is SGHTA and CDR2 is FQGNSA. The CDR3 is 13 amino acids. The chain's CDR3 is CASSNGGWETQYF. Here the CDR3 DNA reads TGTGCCAGCAGTAATGGGGGCTGGGAGACCCAGTACTTC.

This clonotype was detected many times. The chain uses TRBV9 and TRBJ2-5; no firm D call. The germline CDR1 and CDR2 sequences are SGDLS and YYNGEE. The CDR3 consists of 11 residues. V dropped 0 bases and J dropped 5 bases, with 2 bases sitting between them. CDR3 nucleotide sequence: TGTGCCAGCAGCGTAGCCGAGACCCAGTACTTC. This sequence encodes CASSVAETQYF.

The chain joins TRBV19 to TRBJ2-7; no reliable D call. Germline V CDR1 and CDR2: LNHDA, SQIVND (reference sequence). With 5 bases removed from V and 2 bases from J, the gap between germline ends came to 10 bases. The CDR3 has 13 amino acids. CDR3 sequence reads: CASSEAATYEQYF. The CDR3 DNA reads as TGTGCCAGTAGTGAGGCAGCTACCTACGAGCAGTACTTC.

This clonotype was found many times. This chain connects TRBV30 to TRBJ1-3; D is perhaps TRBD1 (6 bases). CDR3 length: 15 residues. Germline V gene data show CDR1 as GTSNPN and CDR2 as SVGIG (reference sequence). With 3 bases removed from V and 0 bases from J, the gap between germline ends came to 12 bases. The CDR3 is CAWSRDTRSGNTIYF. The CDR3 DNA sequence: TGTGCCTGGAGCAGGGACACACGCTCTGGAAACACCATATATTTT. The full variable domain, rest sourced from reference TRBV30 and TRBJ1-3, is SQTIHQWPATLVQPVGSPLSLECTVEGTSNPNLYWYRQAAGRGLQLLFYSVGIGQISSEVPQNLSASRPQDRQFILSSKKLLLSDSGFYLCAWSRDTRSGNTIYFGEGSWLTVV.

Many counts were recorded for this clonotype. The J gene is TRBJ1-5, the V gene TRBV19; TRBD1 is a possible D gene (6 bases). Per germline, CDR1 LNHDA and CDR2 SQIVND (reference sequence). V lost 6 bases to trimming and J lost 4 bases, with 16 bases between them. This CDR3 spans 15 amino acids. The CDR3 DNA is TGTGCCAGTAGGCCCCTCGGACAGCAAAATCAGCCCCAGCATTTT. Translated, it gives CASRPLGQQNQPQHF.

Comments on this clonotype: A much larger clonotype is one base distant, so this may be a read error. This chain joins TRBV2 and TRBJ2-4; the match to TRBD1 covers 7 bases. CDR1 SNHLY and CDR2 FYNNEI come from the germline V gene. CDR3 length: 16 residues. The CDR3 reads CASSYGYRGAKNIRYF. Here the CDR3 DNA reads TGTGCCAGCAGTTACGGATACAGGGGAGCCAAAAACATTCGGTACTTC.

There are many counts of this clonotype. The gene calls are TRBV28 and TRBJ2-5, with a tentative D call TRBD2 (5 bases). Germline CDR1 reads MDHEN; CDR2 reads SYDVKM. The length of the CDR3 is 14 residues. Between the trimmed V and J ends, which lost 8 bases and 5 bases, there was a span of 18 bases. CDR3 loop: CASGLSSPGETQYF. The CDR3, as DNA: TGTGCCAGCGGCCTAAGCTCCCCGGGGGAGACCCAGTACTTC.

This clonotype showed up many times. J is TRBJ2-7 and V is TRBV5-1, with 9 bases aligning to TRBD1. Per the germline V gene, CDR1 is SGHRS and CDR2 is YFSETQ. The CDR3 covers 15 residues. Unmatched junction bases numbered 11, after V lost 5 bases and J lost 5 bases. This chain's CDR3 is CASRSTGTGSHEQYF. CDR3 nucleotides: TGCGCCAGCAGATCAACCGGGACAGGGAGTCACGAGCAGTACTTC.